This T cell receptor beta chain was obtained from a study of chemoradiotherapy in HPV16-positive cancers. Sequencing was performed with immunoSEQ multiplex PCR; in TCRdb, only in-frame clones are kept and a portion is missing. The sample contains around 30,000 clones, approximately 90% of which appear only once. Concerning this clone: Its specificity is unknown.

General study results and limits: Candidate HPV-specific clones and E7-related TCR motifs grew in tumor during treatment.

The starting material was blood, obtained from a patient who underwent chemoradiotherapy. The TCR sequence derives from a human donor with HPV-associated anogenital cancer.

Written as DNA, the CDR3 is TGTGCCAGCAGCGGAATAAGCGGGAGACGGGCCGGGGAGCTGTTTTTT. Translated, it gives CASSGISGRRAGELFF. The V gene is TRBV11-2, the J gene TRBJ2-2; 8 nucleotides align to TRBD2. The CDR3 has 16 amino acids. V dropped 5 bases and J dropped 6; count of bases not matched to a gene: 11. CDR1 is SGHAT, CDR2 FQNNGV, per germline.